The entry below gives a single TCR beta chain sequence along with its context. The CDR3 runs to 15 residues. Germline V gene lookup returns CDR1 WSHSY and CDR2 SAAADI. The V segment lost 7 bases and the J segment 8 bases; nucleotides outside the gene matches: 14. This specimen belongs to a study of blood T cell repertoires in COVID-19. Study-level background: Acute and convalescent COVID-19 specimens originated in the United States, Italy and Spain.

TCRdb keeps only in-frame clones here, not all; method: immunoSEQ multiplex PCR. The repertoire consists of some 240,000 clones, with around three quarters occurring once and the leading ten covering around 7.3%. This receptor was identified in a woman between 70 and 85 years old with acute or convalescent COVID-19. The V gene is TRBV10-2, the J gene TRBJ2-1, with 7 bases identical to TRBD2. Sequenced: peripheral blood. The CDR3 DNA sequence: TGCGCCAGCATTGGACTAGGGGATCCCCCGCATGAGCAGTTCTTC. Protein sequence: CASIGLGDPPHEQFF.